This TCR beta chain was recorded in a study of T cells after yellow fever vaccination (dated by TCRdb to between 2018 and 2021). Study-wide context: The SMART-Seq v4 Ultra Low Input RNA kit was used to prepare libraries from fractions with low cell numbers. Bulk TCR alpha and beta repertoires were sequenced longitudinally to track T-cell clones before and after primary and booster YFV17D yellow fever vaccination. Two healthy male donors made up the cohort, one aged 18 to 30 years and the other aged 30 to 39 years. Blood samples were taken at several timepoints before and after primary and secondary immunization, and bulk PBMC replicates and cell subsets were isolated.

For this clonotype: Its recognized antigen is unknown. The input lacks base qualities; no much larger clone sits a single base away.

Beyond this particular receptor, the publication reports: The secondary T-cell response was weaker than the primary response but faster, peaking on day 5 instead of day 15. Most clones expanded after primary vaccination (around 96% of CD4 and 80% to 90% of CD8) were re-detected after the booster, suggesting that broad memory maintenance occurred. FACS-sorted repertoires could contain abundant contaminating clonotypes from the bulk population, so computational filtering was required. A small share of clonotypes was detected in both CD4 and CD8 compartments, with the overlap likely arising from convergent recombination. Because the study included only two donors, the extent to which the findings can be generalized is limited.

The treatment or condition label, as the study defines it: live attenuated yellow fever vaccine strain. At every blood-draw timepoint, two biological replicates of bulk PBMCs were collected. A standard Ficoll-Paque protocol was used to isolate PBMCs from peripheral blood. TriZol was used to extract RNA from bulk PBMCs, from CD4 and CD8 fractions, and from dextramer-positive and dextramer-negative fractions. Sequencing instrument: Illumina NovaSeq 6000. TCR cDNA was made using 5'RACE template switching, a step that added a universal primer site and unique molecular identifiers. Priming of cDNA synthesis was performed from both the TCR alpha and TCR beta constant segments. Two PCR steps were used to amplify libraries, with sample barcodes and sequencing adapters being added in the second step. Libraries were sequenced on Illumina HiSeq 2500 (2x100 bp) or NovaSeq (2x150 bp). In the original analysis: MIGEC was used to demultiplex reads and collapse the reads into UMI consensus sequences, and MiXCR was used for V(D)J alignment. Vaccine-responding clonotypes were defined with edgeR using replicate PBMC samples, requiring FDR below 0.01 and a log2 fold change above 5 up to day 15. Bulk clonotypes were assigned CD4 or CD8 identity according to which sequenced CD4 or CD8 repertoire held them at higher abundance. TCRdb took the public reads, trimmed them with fastp at Q25, ran MiXCR for clone calling and kept in-frame beta chains. Each entry is one CDR3 protein sequence, shown with its most common DNA and genes. The authors' filters were not applied to this entry. The sample table shows some 320,000 distinct CDR3 sequences, and approximately 4% are seen once. About 22% of the sample is in the top ten clones.

CDR1 and CDR2, per the germline V gene (reference sequence), are SGHNT and YYREEE. The germline V end is reduced by 4 bases and the J end by 4 bases; junction bases left unmatched: 4. CDR3 length: 13 amino acids, cysteine to phenylalanine. Of all the DNA, just the CDR3 is kept, 39 bases in frame from base 1. In this chain, TRBV5-4 is recombined with TRBJ2-5, and TRBD1 matches 7 of the central bases. Here the sequenced sample was PBMCs, taken 5 days after the yellow fever booster vaccination. The source is a young man who received the YFV17D yellow fever vaccine. The encoded CDR3 is CASSRDRIETQYF. The DNA reads TGTGCCAGCAGCCGGGACAGAATAGAGACCCAGTACTTC.